The 22 T cell receptor beta chains listed next were all sequenced from one sample in a study of shared clonotypes between healthy human individuals. Measured with immunoSEQ multiplex PCR; TCRdb has only the in-frame clones, and not every one. The data contain millions of clones, 85% to 95% of them seen just once; the ten biggest clones take up about 0.13%. Sequencing input: naive CD4+ T cells sorted from blood. The subset here: CD45RA+ positively selected. Receptors were obtained from a man aged 18 to 29 in good health.

The CDR3 loop is CASSLGAGVYEQYF. In nucleotides, the CDR3 is TGTGCCAGCAGCTTAGGGGCAGGGGTGTACGAGCAGTACTTC. The chain carries TRBV7-9 and TRBJ2-7, with a tentative D call TRBD1 (6 bases). The CDR3 loop spans 14 amino acids. Deletions cut 1 base from V and 4 bases from J, with 11 bases between. Germline V gene data show CDR1 as SEHNR and CDR2 as FQNEAQ (reference sequence).

As to this clone: The sample contains more than one DNA sequence encoding this CDR3. V is TRBV7-9 and J is TRBJ2-5; D not certain. Trimming cost V 1 base and J 4 bases, with 7 bases left between them. The germline gives CDR1 SEHNR, CDR2 FQNEAQ (reference sequence). This CDR3 region has 13 residues. The CDR3 reads CASSLDSGETQYF. Here the CDR3 DNA reads TGTGCCAGCAGCTTAGATTCTGGAGAGACCCAGTACTTC.

Comment on this clone: The sample contains more than one DNA sequence encoding this CDR3. V is TRBV6-5 and J is TRBJ2-7, with D hard to call. The length of the CDR3 is 14 residues. Trimming took off 0 bases at V and 0 bases at J, with 6 bases between the two ends. Germline V lookup: CDR1 MNHEY, CDR2 SVGAGI. CDR3 protein: CASSYSGGSYEQYF. The CDR3 DNA follows: TGTGCCAGCAGTTACTCTGGCGGCTCCTACGAGCAGTACTTC.

The chain employs TRBV19 and TRBJ2-1, with 8 bases identical to TRBD1. Trimming at V came to 2 bases and at J to 8 bases, leaving 8 bases not matched to a gene. Germline V gives CDR1 LNHDA, CDR2 SQIVND (reference sequence). The CDR3 has 15 amino acids. The CDR3 loop is CASSILGTGVYEQFF. In DNA, the CDR3 is TGTGCCAGTAGTATATTGGGGACAGGTGTCTATGAGCAGTTCTTC.

J is TRBJ2-4 and V is TRBV5-6, with D perhaps being TRBD1 or TRBD2 (5 bases each). The germline V gene has CDR1 SGHDT and CDR2 YYEEEE. V lost 1 base to trimming and J lost 6 bases, with 8 bases between them. This CDR3 is 13 amino acids long. CDR3 in DNA: TGTGCCAGCAGCTTGCCTGGGGGAAACATTCAGTACTTC. Residues: CASSLPGGNIQYF.

The chain is built from TRBV4-1 and TRBJ2-1, with D possibly matching TRBD2 (5 bases). Germline V gene data show CDR1 as MGHRA and CDR2 as YSYEKL. Trimming cost V 1 base and J 7 bases, with 20 bases left between them. The CDR3 is made up of 17 amino acids. This CDR3 reads CASSQAPASSWRNEQFF. CDR3 sequence (DNA): TGCGCCAGCAGCCAAGCCCCCGCTAGTAGTTGGAGGAATGAGCAGTTCTTC.

In nucleotides, the CDR3 is TGTGCCAGCAGTGGCCGACAGGTTACGTTTGGCGGGGAGCTGTTTTTT. Translation gives CASSGRQVTFGGELFF. V and J are TRBV2 and TRBJ2-2, with a possible D match to TRBD1 (6 bases). This CDR3 comprises 16 residues. V lost 4 bases, J lost 7 bases, and 19 bases lay in between. Germline CDR1 reads SNHLY; CDR2 reads FYNNEI.

Notes on this clone: This specimen includes other DNA sequences encoding the same CDR3. V usage is TRBV6-5 and J usage is TRBJ1-4; no clear D gene. The CDR3 covers 14 residues. V lost 0 bases to trimming and J lost 0 bases, with 2 bases between them. The germline gives CDR1 MNHEY, CDR2 SVGAGI. The chain's CDR3 is CASSYSTTNEKLFF. The CDR3 DNA is TGTGCCAGCAGTTACTCTACAACTAATGAAAAACTGTTTTTT.

This clone was recorded only once. The chain combines TRBV27 with TRBJ2-7; D might be TRBD1 (5 bases). The CDR3 loop spans 13 amino acids. The germline gives CDR1 MNHEY, CDR2 SMNVEV (reference sequence). V dropped 3 bases and J dropped 4 bases, with 10 bases sitting between them. The CDR3 reads CASSFAQGYEQYF. The CDR3, as DNA: TGTGCCAGCAGTTTCGCGCAGGGTTACGAGCAGTACTTC.

V is TRBV25-1 and J is TRBJ2-7, with 10 positions matching TRBD1. The germline gives CDR1 MGHDK, CDR2 SYGVNS. The trim removed 7 bases at V and 5 bases at J, leaving 8 bases unmatched. The CDR3 is 14 amino acids. CDR3 bases: TGTGCCAGCAACAGACAGGGGGCACCTCACGAGCAGTACTTC. Its protein product is CASNRQGAPHEQYF.

The chain links TRBV28 to TRBJ1-1, with D tentatively TRBD1 (5 bases). This CDR3 contains 13 residues. Looked up from germline, CDR1 is MDHEN and CDR2 is SYDVKM. V gave up 7 bases and J gave up 5 bases, with 14 bases separating them. In DNA, the CDR3 is TGTGCCAGCACCTTCTCAAAGGGGACTGAAGCTTTCTTT. Translating gives CASTFSKGTEAFF.

The chain joins TRBV25-1 to TRBJ1-5, with D uncertain. Germline V gene sequence: CDR1 MGHDK, CDR2 SYGVNS. The CDR3 spans 13 residues. With 5 bases removed from V and 5 bases from J, the gap between germline ends came to 10 bases. The CDR3 region has the DNA TGTGCCAGCAGTATCTGGGGTGATCAGCCCCAGCATTTT. It yields the protein CASSIWGDQPQHF.

The chain links TRBV4-1 to TRBJ1-4; D uncertain. Trimming took off 4 bases at V and 5 bases at J, with 11 bases between the two ends. Germline CDR1 reads MGHRA; CDR2 reads YSYEKL. The CDR3 extends over 14 amino acids. For the CDR3, the DNA is TGCGCCAGCAGCCTAGGAGAAATGAATGAAAAACTGTTTTTT. Translation gives CASSLGEMNEKLFF.

The CDR3 nucleotides read TGTGCCAGCAGCCCAAGGGGACAGGGTACCTACGAGCAGTACTTC. This codes for CASSPRGQGTYEQYF. The rearrangement uses TRBV7-9 and TRBJ2-7; 9 positions match TRBD1. Trimming cost V 5 bases and J 2 bases; bases outside gene matches: 7. The CDR3 length is 15 residues. The germline V gene has CDR1 SEHNR and CDR2 FQNEAQ (reference sequence).

The V gene is TRBV2, the J gene TRBJ1-4; TRBD1 matches at 7 bases. The V gene end was trimmed by 6 bases and the J gene end by 8 bases; junction bases not matched to a gene: 12. Germline values: CDR1 SNHLY, CDR2 FYNNEI. The CDR3 is made up of 15 amino acids. The chain's CDR3 is CASSDATGRREKLFF. The CDR3 DNA follows: TGTGCCAGCAGCGACGCGACAGGGCGAAGGGAAAAACTGTTTTTT.

This clone was seen only a few times. The J gene is TRBJ2-7, the V gene TRBV5-1; 7 bases line up with TRBD1. There are 14 residues in the CDR3. CDR1 is SGHRS and CDR2 is YFSETQ in the germline V gene. V gave up 4 bases and J gave up 3 bases; unmatched junction bases: 7. Written as DNA, the CDR3 is TGCGCCAGCAGCGACCCGGGACAGAACTACGAGCAGTACTTC. Translated, it gives CASSDPGQNYEQYF.

This chain connects TRBV2 to TRBJ1-3; D may be TRBD1 (6 bases). Germline loops: CDR1 SNHLY, CDR2 FYNNEI. Trimming removed 7 bases from V and 2 bases from J, with 12 bases in between. CDR3 length: 14 amino acids. Here the CDR3 DNA reads TGTGCCAGCACTGAGGACAGTACTGGAAACACCATATATTTT. It translates to CASTEDSTGNTIYF. Full variable domain (outside the CDR3, taken from reference TRBV2 and TRBJ1-3): EPEVTQTPSHQVTQMGQEVILRCVPISNHLYFYWYRQILGQKVEFLVSFYNNEISEKSEIFDDQFSVERPDGSNFTLKIRSTKLEDSAMYFCASTEDSTGNTIYFGEGSWLTVV.

J is TRBJ2-5 and V is TRBV5-8; 8 bases are a match to TRBD2. This CDR3 contains 17 residues. CDR1 is SGHTS, CDR2 YDEGEE, per germline. With V trimmed by 7 bases and J by 1 base, 15 bases remained unmatched. This chain's CDR3 is CASSQDMGGRRQETQYF. The DNA for the CDR3 is TGTGCCAGCTCACAGGACATGGGCGGGAGGCGCCAAGAGACCCAGTACTTC.

The V gene is TRBV29-1, the J gene TRBJ1-2; 9 bases are shared with TRBD1. Germline assignment: CDR1 SQVTM and CDR2 ANQGSEA. CDR3 length equals 14 residues. V lost 3 bases, J lost 5 bases, and 7 bases stayed unmatched. The CDR3 is CSVEGMTGGYGYTF. DNA of the CDR3: TGCAGCGTTGAGGGGATGACAGGGGGTTATGGCTACACCTTC.

V gene TRBV6-1 combines with J gene TRBJ2-7; 11 nucleotides line up with TRBD2. Germline CDR1 reads MNHNS; CDR2 reads SASEGT. Trimming removed 7 bases from V and 3 bases from J; junction bases left unmatched: 5. CDR3 length equals 14 residues. DNA for the CDR3: TGTGCCAGCACTCTAGCGGGGGGTATCTACGAGCAGTACTTC. Its translation is CASTLAGGIYEQYF.

This chain links TRBV4-1 with TRBJ1-2, with TRBD1 matching 10 bases. Germline V gene data show CDR1 as MGHRA and CDR2 as YSYEKL. V shed 0 bases and J 4 bases; nucleotides not matched to a gene: 5. The CDR3 is made up of 16 amino acids. The CDR3 coding sequence is TGCGCCAGCAGCCAAGAAGGACAGGGGGTCGGCTATGGCTACACCTTC. Residues: CASSQEGQGVGYGYTF.

The V and J genes are TRBV6-5 and TRBJ2-7; 12 positions match TRBD1. J gave up 6 bases and V 6 bases, and 9 bases lay outside the gene matches. CDR3 length: 15 residues. Germline lookup yields CDR1 MNHEY and CDR2 SVGAGI. The CDR3 protein is CASSRGGTGGPEQYF. The CDR3 nucleotides are TGTGCCAGCAGCCGAGGCGGGACAGGGGGCCCCGAGCAGTACTTC.